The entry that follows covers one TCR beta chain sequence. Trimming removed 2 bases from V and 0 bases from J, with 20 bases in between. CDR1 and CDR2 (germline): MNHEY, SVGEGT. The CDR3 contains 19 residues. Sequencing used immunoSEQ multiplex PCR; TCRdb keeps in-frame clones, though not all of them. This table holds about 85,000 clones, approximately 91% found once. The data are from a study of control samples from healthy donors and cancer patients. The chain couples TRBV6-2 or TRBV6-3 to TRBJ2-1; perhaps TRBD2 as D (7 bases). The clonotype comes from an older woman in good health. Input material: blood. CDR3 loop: CASSYRGRGASGSYNEQFF. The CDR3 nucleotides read TGTGCCAGCAGTTACCGCGGACGGGGGGCTAGCGGCTCCTACAATGAGCAGTTCTTC.